The next 27 T cell receptor beta chains were all read from a single sample in a study of blood T cells in healthy people across ages. Combining a sample-barcoded 5' primer with a J-beta primer mix, a second PCR ran for roughly 7 to 12 cycles. In TCRdb, the 5' RACE reads were re-called with MiXCR into one record per CDR3 protein. The sample holds hundreds of thousands of distinct CDR3 sequences, 25% to 30% seen once. Sequenced material: blood. These receptors originate from a woman at least 80 years old in good health.

The table lists this clonotype with many counts. The V call is TRBV28, the J call TRBJ2-7; D might be TRBD1 (6 bases). Trimming left V 5 bases short and J 3 bases short, with 17 bases between. There are 15 residues in the CDR3. Germline V gene data show CDR1 as MDHEN and CDR2 as SYDVKM. The CDR3 coding sequence is TGTGCCAGCAGTCGGACAGATCCTGGAAACTACGAGCAGTACTTC. Translating gives CASSRTDPGNYEQYF.

Concerning this clonotype: A much larger clonotype is one base distant, so this may be a read error. The J gene is TRBJ1-2, the V gene TRBV5-1; tentative D call: TRBD1 (5 bases). Germline loops: CDR1 SGHRS, CDR2 YFSETQ. The CDR3 loop spans 13 amino acids. The CDR3 spells CASSLARENGCTF. Written as DNA, the CDR3 is TGCGCCAGCAGCTTGGCCAGGGAGAATGGCTGCACCTTC.

This clonotype came up many times. The gene calls are TRBV29-1 and TRBJ2-3; 8 positions agree with TRBD2. Looked up from germline, CDR1 is SQVTM and CDR2 is ANQGSEA. This CDR3 contains 16 residues. Germline trimming cut 0 bases from V and 8 bases from J; bases unmatched to any gene: 13. CDR3 loop: CSVEDRASGPFGTQYF. CDR3 DNA: TGCAGCGTTGAAGATAGGGCTAGCGGGCCGTTCGGTACGCAGTATTTT.

This clonotype was picked up a small number of times. The genes are TRBV20-1 and TRBJ1-1; D uncertain. CDR1 and CDR2 from the germline V gene are DFQATT and SNEGSKA (reference sequence). Deletions cut 6 bases from V and 7 bases from J, with 15 bases between. The CDR3 spans 12 residues. The CDR3 protein is CSAEKGQYEAFF. The CDR3 coding sequence is TGCAGTGCCGAGAAGGGCCAATATGAAGCTTTCTTT.

This chain uses TRBV20-1 with TRBJ1-1; TRBD1 might be the D (5 bases). Germline loops: CDR1 DFQATT, CDR2 SNEGSKA (reference sequence). The CDR3 spans 12 residues. For the CDR3, the DNA is TGCAGGCCGGGGACGGATAACACTGAAGCTTTCTTT. The encoded protein is CRPGTDNTEAFF.

V and J are TRBV5-1 and TRBJ2-1; D is possibly TRBD2 (6 bases). This CDR3 contains 12 residues. Trimming stripped 4 bases from V and 9 bases from J, with 11 bases between. Per germline, CDR1 SGHRS and CDR2 YFSETQ. CDR3 protein: CASSGRRGEQFF. CDR3 DNA: TGCGCCAGCAGCGGTCGGCGGGGTGAGCAGTTCTTC.

Concerning this clonotype: A much more abundant neighbour one base away suggests this may be a read error. CDR3 sequence: CAARRVANSPLHF. The DNA of the CDR3 is TGTGCCGCCCGCAGGGTGGCTAATTCACCCCTCCACTTT. The V call is TRBV7-2, the J call TRBJ1-6, with a possible D match to TRBD1 (5 bases). CDR3 size: 13 residues. Germline V gene data show CDR1 as SGHTA and CDR2 as FQGNSA. V was cut by 11 bases and J by 6 bases, with 14 bases left in between.

V usage is TRBV5-1 and J usage is TRBJ1-2; 8 bases agree with TRBD1. This CDR3 spans 17 amino acids. Germline assignment: CDR1 SGHRS and CDR2 YFSETQ. After removal of 1 base from V and 2 bases from J, the junction contained 10 bases not matched to a gene. CDR3 nucleotides: TGCGCCAGCAGCTTGAGTCCAGGGGGCGCGTCAAACTATGGCTACACCTTC. Translating gives CASSLSPGGASNYGYTF.

This clonotype was seen a few times. The chain has TRBV6-1 and TRBJ1-2, with D tentatively TRBD1 (6 bases). Germline-derived CDR1 and CDR2 are MNHNS and SASEGT. The CDR3 runs to 14 residues. V lost 7 bases, J lost 6 bases, and 18 bases lay in between. The CDR3 nucleotides are TGTGCCAGCATTCGTCGGAACAGGGCGGATGGCTACACCTTC. Residues: CASIRRNRADGYTF.

To note about this clonotype: One base away lies a much larger clone, so this may be a sequencing read error. V gene TRBV11-1 combines with J gene TRBJ2-7; unclear D gene. The CDR3 sequence is 12 residues long. CDR1 SGHAT and CDR2 FQDESV come from the germline V gene (reference sequence). CDR3 coding DNA: TGTGTCAGCAGCCCGACGGCCTACGAGCAGTACTTC. Protein sequence: CVSSPTAYEQYF.

Comments on this clonotype: At one boundary the junction diverges from the germline segment, which might be a read error. The chain has TRBV6-5 and TRBJ1-2; TRBD1 matches 9 bases. CDR3 size: 13 residues. Per the germline V gene, CDR1 is MNHEY and CDR2 is SVGAGI. CDR3 nucleotides: TGTGCCTGCAGTTTACGGACAGGGGCCGGCTACACCTTC. This gives the protein CACSLRTGAGYTF.

This clonotype was recorded at least ten times. The chain joins TRBV20-1 to TRBJ2-3; perhaps TRBD2 as D (5 bases). Germline V gene sequence: CDR1 DFQATT, CDR2 SNEGSKA (reference sequence). Trimming shortened V by 3 bases and J by 1 base, and 11 bases separated the two germline ends. The CDR3 extends over 14 amino acids. Here the CDR3 DNA reads TGCAGTGCTAGTAGCGCGACGGGCACAGATACGCAGTATTTT. This encodes CSASSATGTDTQYF.

As to this clonotype: No conserved phenylalanine or tryptophan is present at the end of the CDR3, so a read error is the likely explanation. The CDR3 DNA follows: TGTGCCAGCTCGGACACAGGGGACTATGGCTACACCTAC. Its translation: CASSDTGDYGYTY. The chain employs TRBV18 and TRBJ1-2; 7 bases fit TRBD1. V lost 6 bases and J lost 3; bases outside the gene matches: 4. There are 13 residues in the CDR3. Germline CDR1 is KGHSH and CDR2 is LQKENI.

The V and J genes are TRBV18 and TRBJ2-1; 9 bases line up with TRBD2. Trimming cost V 1 base and J 6 bases; bases outside gene matches: 4. CDR1 is KGHSH, CDR2 LQKENI, per germline. The CDR3 spans 15 residues. CDR3 amino acids: CASSPRASGVNEQFF. The DNA of the CDR3 is TGTGCCAGCTCACCACGGGCTAGCGGGGTCAATGAGCAGTTCTTC.

This clonotype showed up many times. V and J are TRBV18 and TRBJ1-1; maybe TRBD1 (5 bases). The length of the CDR3 is 13 residues. The V end lost 6 bases, the J end lost 1 base, and 9 bases lay between the germline ends. Germline CDR1 and CDR2: KGHSH and LQKENI. CDR3 coding DNA: TGTGCCAGCTCCGGACAACCGAACACTGAAGCTTTCTTT. It codes for CASSGQPNTEAFF.

The J gene is TRBJ2-2, the V gene TRBV29-1, with unresolved D. V lost 2 bases to trimming and J lost 3 bases, with 10 bases between them. Germline CDR1 reads SQVTM; CDR2 reads ANQGSEA. The length of the CDR3 is 14 residues. The CDR3 sequence: CSVEKGSYTGELFF. In DNA form, the CDR3 reads TGCAGCGTTGAAAAGGGCTCTTACACCGGGGAGCTGTTTTTT.

This clonotype was recorded many times. The V and J genes are TRBV7-2 and TRBJ1-5; 8 bases map to TRBD1. The length of the CDR3 is 15 residues. CDR1 and CDR2 (germline): SGHTA, FQGNSA. V was clipped by 3 bases and J by 2 bases; unmatched bases: 3. The CDR3, as DNA: TGTGCCAGCAGCTTCGACAGGGGAGGCAATCAGCCCCAGCATTTT. It codes for CASSFDRGGNQPQHF.

Remarks on this clonotype: A much larger clone differs from this one at a single base, so this may be a read error. The chain combines TRBV6-6 with TRBJ2-7, with unresolved D. Germline lookup yields CDR1 MNHNY and CDR2 SVGAGI (reference sequence). V was trimmed by 4 bases and J by 5 bases, leaving 12 bases between them. This CDR3 spans 13 amino acids. The DNA for the CDR3 is TGTGCCAGCAGTTTTCCGGCAAACAACGAGCAGTACTTC. It specifies CASSFPANNEQYF.

The rearrangement uses TRBV9 and TRBJ1-1; D perhaps matches TRBD1 (5 bases). The germline CDR1 and CDR2 sequences are SGDLS and YYNGEE. This CDR3 is built from 13 residues. Deletions cut 2 bases from V and 5 bases from J, with 10 bases between. CDR3 sequence: CASSVREGTEAFF. CDR3 nucleotides: TGTGCCAGCAGCGTCAGGGAAGGGACTGAAGCTTTCTTT.

This clonotype occurred once. The gene calls are TRBV7-3 and TRBJ2-2; 7 bases fit TRBD1. The CDR3 totals 16 residues. Germline V gene sequence: CDR1 SGHTA, CDR2 FQGTGA. V lost 3 bases and J lost 5; bases outside the gene matches: 9. The CDR3 nucleotides read TGTGCCAGCAGCTTGGTTGGAGGCAGGGGGACCGGGGAGCTGTTTTTT. Its translation is CASSLVGGRGTGELFF.

In this sample, this clonotype turned up many times. The chain employs TRBV7-8 and TRBJ2-1, with 10 bases lining up with TRBD1. The ends lost 5 bases at V and 6 bases at J; junction bases unmatched: 4. The CDR3 length is 14 residues. Germline lookup yields CDR1 SGHVS and CDR2 FQNEAQ. CDR3 loop: CASSAGQGINEQFF. The CDR3 nucleotides are TGTGCCAGCAGCGCGGGACAGGGGATCAATGAGCAGTTCTTC.

About this clonotype: One base away lies a much larger clone, so this may be a sequencing read error. The chain is built from TRBV21-1 and TRBJ2-5; the table's D call TRBD1 went unverified against the DNA. TRBV21-1 is a listed pseudogene. The CDR3 length is 14 residues. The DNA of the CDR3 is TGTACCAGCACTAAGCGGGTGACCGGGGAGACCCAGTACTTC. Its protein product is CTSTKRVTGETQYF.

The rearrangement links TRBV20-1 to TRBJ1-3; D not resolved. V was shortened by 2 bases and J by 4 bases, with 6 bases between the two germline ends. The CDR3 consists of 12 residues. Germline CDR1 reads DFQATT; CDR2 reads SNEGSKA (reference sequence). This chain's CDR3 is CSARFPGNTIYF. In DNA form, the CDR3 reads TGCAGTGCTAGATTTCCGGGAAACACCATATATTTT.

The V and J genes are TRBV2 and TRBJ1-5; D gene ambiguous. Trimming took 0 bases from V and 4 from J, leaving 13 bases between them. This CDR3 has 16 amino acids. Germline V gene sequence: CDR1 SNHLY, CDR2 FYNNEI. The CDR3: CASSEALRTANQPQHF. CDR3 in DNA: TGTGCCAGCAGTGAAGCGCTTCGAACAGCAAATCAGCCCCAGCATTTT.

This clonotype was picked up many times. The chain recombines TRBV7-2 with TRBJ2-1; maybe TRBD1 (6 bases). Germline CDR1 is SGHTA and CDR2 is FQGNSA. CDR3 size: 15 residues. Trimming left V 5 bases short and J 0 bases short, with 11 bases between. The CDR3 DNA reads as TGTGCCAGCAGCCAAGGACAGTACTCCTACAATGAGCAGTTCTTC. The encoded protein is CASSQGQYSYNEQFF.

V gene TRBV20-1 combines with J gene TRBJ1-2; TRBD1 matches 11 bases. The CDR3 is made up of 11 amino acids. Germline V lookup: CDR1 DFQATT, CDR2 SNEGSKA (reference sequence). CDR3 nucleotides: TGCAGGGGGGACAGGGGGGATGGCTACACCTTC. Residues: CRGDRGDGYTF.

The table lists this clonotype with many counts. The chain carries TRBV20-1 and TRBJ1-2, with TRBD1 identical over 12 bases. The germline V gene encodes CDR1 DFQATT and CDR2 SNEGSKA (reference sequence). Losses at the gene ends were 6 bases for V and 5 bases for J; bases not matched to a gene: 13. The length of the CDR3 is 16 residues. CDR3 amino acids: CSAPRGWDRGQYGYTF. The CDR3 region has the DNA TGCAGTGCGCCCAGAGGGTGGGACAGGGGGCAATATGGCTACACCTTC.